The entry below gives a single T cell receptor beta chain sequence along with its context. As originally analysed: By means of reference gene primer amplification, nucleated cell counts were estimated. Sequencing used immunoSEQ multiplex PCR; TCRdb keeps in-frame clones, though not all of them. The D gene and trimming were derived from the DNA, and the V and J assignments and clone size from that table. The sample has 65,000 to 70,000 clones; 65% to 85% are singletons. The data originate from a study of blood T cell repertoires in COVID-19. Unmatched junction bases numbered 10, after V lost 5 bases and J lost 6 bases. This CDR3 region has 16 residues. The germline CDR1 and CDR2 sequences are LNHDA and SQIVND (reference sequence).

The chain couples TRBV19 to TRBJ2-1; 10 bases are a match to TRBD2. The source of this sequence is a man aged 55 to 70 with acute or convalescent COVID-19. What was sequenced was peripheral blood. The CDR3 sequence: CASSVMASGGFNEQFF. CDR3 DNA: TGTGCCAGTAGTGTGATGGCTAGCGGGGGTTTCAATGAGCAGTTCTTC.